A selection of T cell receptor beta chains follows, all from one sample in a study of regulatory T cells in long-lasting Graves disease. From the multiplex PCR reads, TCRdb called clonotypes with MiXCR, one entry per CDR3 protein. The profile covers more than 350,000 distinct CDR3 sequences, with about 16% appearing a single time and approximately 15% taken by the ten largest. This same sample was also part of a study on T cells in Graves' hyperthyroidism and ophthalmopathy.

The sequences come from peripheral blood mononuclear cells (PBMCs), collected at new diagnosis, from a patient treated with antithyroid drugs. These receptors were obtained from a woman aged 30 to 39 with Graves disease. CDR3s include the opening cysteine and the closing phenylalanine or tryptophan. A D gene is named only where the DNA matches it firmly. Only part of the rows carry a size: once, few, many, or a class if the clone is expanded.

abundance: many; v_gene: TRBV12-3/TRBV12-4; j_gene: TRBJ1-4; d_gene: .; CDR3aa: CASSFRVVGEKLFF; CDR3nt: TGTGCCAGCAGTTTCAGGGTGGTCGGGGAAAAACTGTTTTTT
abundance: .; v_gene: TRBV15; j_gene: TRBJ2-1; d_gene: TRBD2; CDR3aa: CATSEGLAGEGINNEQFF; CDR3nt: TGTGCCACCAGCGAGGGACTAGCGGGGGAGGGGATAAACAATGAGCAGTTCTTC
abundance: many; v_gene: TRBV30; j_gene: TRBJ2-7; d_gene: TRBD2; CDR3aa: CAWSARGLAGGGSYEQYF; CDR3nt: TGTGCCTGGAGTGCCCGAGGACTAGCGGGAGGGGGATCCTACGAGCAGTACTTC
abundance: .; v_gene: TRBV20-1; j_gene: TRBJ2-1; d_gene: .; CDR3aa: CSARGAPPQFYNEQFF; CDR3nt: TGCAGTGCTAGGGGTGCACCACCACAGTTCTACAATGAGCAGTTCTTC
abundance: .; v_gene: TRBV2; j_gene: TRBJ2-6; d_gene: .; CDR3aa: CASSESSGANVLTF; CDR3nt: TGTGCCAGCAGTGAGTCCTCTGGGGCCAACGTCCTGACTTTC
abundance: .; v_gene: TRBV6-1; j_gene: TRBJ2-7; d_gene: .; CDR3aa: CASLRDIPYEQYF; CDR3nt: TGTGCCAGCCTCCGGGACATCCCCTACGAGCAGTACTTC
abundance: few; v_gene: TRBV19; j_gene: TRBJ2-3; d_gene: TRBD2; CDR3aa: CASSILLAGTDTQYF; CDR3nt: TGTGCCAGTAGTATCCTGCTAGCGGGCACAGATACGCAGTATTTT
abundance: few; v_gene: TRBV9; j_gene: TRBJ2-3; d_gene: .; CDR3aa: CASSSLKGGSTDTQYF; CDR3nt: TGTGCCAGCAGCTCCCTTAAAGGGGGAAGCACAGATACGCAGTATTTT
abundance: few; v_gene: TRBV19; j_gene: TRBJ2-1; d_gene: .; CDR3aa: CASKTLQGQQGYNEQFF; CDR3nt: TGTGCCAGTAAAACATTACAGGGCCAACAGGGATACAATGAGCAGTTCTTC
abundance: .; v_gene: TRBV6-1; j_gene: TRBJ1-5; d_gene: .; CDR3aa: CASSESGTNQPQHF; CDR3nt: TGTGCCAGCAGTGAGTCAGGTACGAATCAGCCCCAGCATTTT
abundance: .; v_gene: TRBV6-2/TRBV6-3; j_gene: TRBJ2-2; d_gene: TRBD2; CDR3aa: CASRLAAANTGELFF; CDR3nt: TGTGCCAGCAGACTAGCGGCAGCGAACACCGGGGAGCTGTTTTTT
abundance: few; v_gene: TRBV28; j_gene: TRBJ2-5; d_gene: TRBD2; CDR3aa: CASSFRGWRTEPLAGAETQYF; CDR3nt: TGTGCCAGCAGTTTTCGAGGATGGAGGACAGAACCTCTAGCGGGAGCAGAGACCCAGTACTTC
abundance: .; v_gene: TRBV6-2/TRBV6-3; j_gene: TRBJ1-2; d_gene: TRBD1; CDR3aa: CASSELRLGQVGSNYGYTF; CDR3nt: TGTGCCAGCAGTGAACTTCGTCTAGGACAGGTCGGCTCGAACTATGGCTACACCTTC
abundance: many; v_gene: TRBV7-3; j_gene: TRBJ2-4; d_gene: .; CDR3aa: CASRLTGLGDIQYF; CDR3nt: TGTGCCAGCAGGTTGACAGGTCTGGGAGACATTCAGTACTTC
abundance: .; v_gene: TRBV15; j_gene: TRBJ2-7; d_gene: .; CDR3aa: CATSRDPLGSSYEQYF; CDR3nt: TGTGCCACCAGCAGAGATCCTCTCGGGAGCAGCTACGAGCAGTACTTC
abundance: .; v_gene: TRBV11-2; j_gene: TRBJ2-7; d_gene: TRBD2; CDR3aa: CASSLPAGGSYEQYF; CDR3nt: TGTGCCAGCAGCTTACCGGCGGGGGGTTCTTACGAGCAGTACTTC
abundance: many; v_gene: TRBV12-3/TRBV12-4; j_gene: TRBJ2-7; d_gene: .; CDR3aa: CASSLARREKTYEQYF; CDR3nt: TGTGCCAGCAGTTTAGCGCGCCGGGAGAAGACGTACGAGCAGTACTTC
abundance: many; v_gene: TRBV11-2; j_gene: TRBJ2-1; d_gene: TRBD2; CDR3aa: CASSAGLAGANEQFF; CDR3nt: TGTGCCAGCAGCGCCGGACTAGCGGGAGCAAATGAGCAGTTCTTC
abundance: many; v_gene: TRBV12-3/TRBV12-4; j_gene: TRBJ1-4; d_gene: .; CDR3aa: CASKSQPGGKLFF; CDR3nt: TGTGCCAGCAAAAGCCAGCCGGGGGGAAAACTGTTTTTT
abundance: few; v_gene: TRBV6-1; j_gene: TRBJ1-2; d_gene: TRBD1; CDR3aa: CASSARTGRSYGYTF; CDR3nt: TGTGCCAGCAGTGCCCGGACAGGGAGGAGCTATGGCTACACCTTC
abundance: .; v_gene: TRBV3-1; j_gene: TRBJ2-3; d_gene: TRBD1; CDR3aa: CASSQDHPAPGQGGNTQYF; CDR3nt: TGTGCCAGCAGCCAAGATCACCCCGCCCCCGGACAGGGGGGTAATACGCAGTATTTT
abundance: many; v_gene: TRBV12-3/TRBV12-4; j_gene: TRBJ2-5; d_gene: TRBD2; CDR3aa: CASSRTSGSMGGRETQYF; CDR3nt: TGTGCCAGCAGTCGTACTAGCGGGAGTATGGGTGGTCGGGAGACCCAGTACTTC